This TCR beta chain is drawn from a study of blood T cell repertoires in COVID-19. As for the study in general: PBMCs, B-cell-depleted T cells, or T cells were the source of the cDNA or gDNA that made up the material.

Per the germline V gene, CDR1 is SGHDT and CDR2 is YYEEEE. CDR3 size: 15 residues. V lost 1 base and J lost 1, with 6 bases in between. Participant ages covered about 18 to 89 years across approximately 25 US areas. In the study's own analysis: For nucleated cells, counts were estimated from reference gene primer amplification. Profiling relied on immunoSEQ multiplex PCR, and the TCRdb table lists in-frame clones only, not all of them. The V and J calls and the clone size are those of that table, but D and trimming were determined from the DNA. This table has approximately 160,000 clones, around 82% appearing once. The table lists this clone with a few counts.

The source of this sequence is a woman in her forties or fifties in a cohort exposed to, infected with or recovered from COVID-19 (not recorded which). This chain joins TRBV5-6 and TRBJ2-6, with D maybe TRBD1 (6 bases). Material for sequencing was PBMCs or T cells enriched from blood (not recorded which). In DNA form, the CDR3 reads TGTGCCAGCAGCTTGAGGGGGTCTGGGGCCAACGTCCTGACTTTC. The encoded protein is CASSLRGSGANVLTF.